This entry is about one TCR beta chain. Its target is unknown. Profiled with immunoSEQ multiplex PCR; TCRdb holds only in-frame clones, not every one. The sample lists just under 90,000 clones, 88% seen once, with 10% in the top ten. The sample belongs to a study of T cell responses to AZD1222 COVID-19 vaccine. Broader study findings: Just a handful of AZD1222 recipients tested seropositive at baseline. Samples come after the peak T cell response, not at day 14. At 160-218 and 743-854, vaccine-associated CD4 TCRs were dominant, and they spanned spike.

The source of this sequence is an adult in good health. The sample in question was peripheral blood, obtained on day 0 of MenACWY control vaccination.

CDR3 in DNA: TGTGCCAGCAGCTTAGAAACTTCGCCCCAGCATTTT. This translates into CASSLETSPQHF. This chain uses TRBV7-9 with TRBJ1-5; D is unresolved. Per germline, CDR1 SEHNR and CDR2 FQNEAQ (reference sequence). This CDR3 is 12 amino acids long. V shed 1 base and J shed 9 bases, with 7 bases lying between them.